This TCR beta chain derives from a study of blood T cell repertoires in COVID-19. Whole-study context: Acute-phase and convalescent COVID-19 samples originated in the United States, Italy and Spain.

Germline V gene lookup returns CDR1 SNHLY and CDR2 FYNNEI. This CDR3 contains 14 residues. V was pared by 8 bases and J by 10 bases, with 8 bases of the junction left unmatched. Sequencing used immunoSEQ multiplex PCR; TCRdb keeps in-frame clones, though not all of them. The data show some 290,000 clones, 88% seen once. Sequences were obtained from peripheral blood. The chain is built from TRBV2 and TRBJ2-1, with 13 bases fitting TRBD2. The TCR sequence derives from a woman in her twenties or thirties with COVID-19, enrolled during active disease. The CDR3 is CASRLGLAGVEQFF. CDR3 sequence (DNA): TGTGCCAGCCGGCTAGGACTAGCGGGAGTAGAGCAGTTCTTC. Drawing the rest from reference TRBV2 and TRBJ2-1, the complete variable domain is EPEVTQTPSHQVTQMGQEVILRCVPISNHLYFYWYRQILGQKVEFLVSFYNNEISEKSEIFDDQFSVERPDGSNFTLKIRSTKLEDSAMYFCASRLGLAGVEQFFGPGTRLTVL.